The rows below give T cell receptor beta chains drawn from one sample of a study of blood T cell repertoires in COVID-19. This table comes from immunoSEQ multiplex PCR, and its TCRdb copy is limited to in-frame clones, with some not included. The sample contains a few hundred thousand clones, 90% of which appear only once. Sequencing was done on a sample of PBMCs or T cells enriched from blood (not recorded which). Every receptor here comes from a man between 18 and 29 years old who had recovered from COVID-19. CDR3s include the opening cysteine and the closing phenylalanine or tryptophan. D genes are given only for firm matches. Not every row has a clone size; where given, it reads once, few, many or a size class.

J gene | V gene | D gene | clone size | CDR3 protein | CDR3 DNA
TRBJ2-7 | TRBV4-1 | NA | NA | CASSQSRISTYEQYF | TGCGCCAGCAGCCAATCTAGAATTAGCACCTACGAGCAGTACTTC
TRBJ1-4 | TRBV9 | TRBD1 | NA | CASSTGQENGKLFF | TGTGCCAGCAGCACCGGACAGGAGAACGGAAAACTGTTTTTT
TRBJ1-5 | TRBV6-5 | TRBD1 | NA | CASSRTGPNQPQHF | TGTGCCAGCAGCCGGACAGGGCCAAATCAGCCCCAGCATTTT
TRBJ1-1 | TRBV10-1 | TRBD1 | NA | CASSDRGRTEAFF | TGCGCCAGCAGTGACAGGGGGCGAACTGAAGCTTTCTTT
TRBJ2-1 | TRBV3-1/TRBV3-2 | NA | NA | CASSLGLISYNEQFF | TGTGCCAGCAGCTTGGGACTCATATCCTACAATGAGCAGTTCTTC
TRBJ2-1 | TRBV30 | NA | NA | CAWSRGLGGYNEQFF | TGTGCCTGGAGTCGGGGGCTGGGAGGGTACAATGAGCAGTTCTTC
TRBJ2-2 | TRBV6-5 | TRBD2 | NA | CASNQAGAYTGELFF | TGTGCCAGCAACCAAGCGGGAGCGTACACCGGGGAGCTGTTTTTT
TRBJ1-4 | TRBV5-1 | NA | NA | CASSLGGRLGDEKLFF | TGCGCCAGCAGCTTGGGGGGCAGGCTAGGTGACGAAAAACTGTTTTTT
TRBJ2-7 | TRBV18 | TRBD1 | NA | CASSPAPQGTLYEQYF | TGTGCCAGCTCACCCGCGCCACAGGGGACACTCTACGAGCAGTACTTC
TRBJ2-3 | TRBV11-2 | TRBD2 | once | CASSLVPSGGTDTQYF | TGTGCCAGCAGCTTAGTCCCTAGCGGGGGCACAGATACGCAGTATTTT
TRBJ1-5 | TRBV19 | NA | NA | CASSAATGGQPQHF | TGTGCCAGTAGTGCAGCAACGGGGGGGCAGCCCCAGCATTTT
TRBJ1-1 | TRBV6-5 | NA | NA | CASKLGRVINTEAFF | TGTGCCAGCAAACTGGGCAGGGTGATAAACACTGAAGCTTTCTTT
TRBJ1-3 | TRBV19 | NA | NA | CASIGRGRGNTIYF | TGTGCCAGTATTGGTAGAGGGCGAGGAAACACCATATATTTT
TRBJ1-5 | TRBV7-9 | NA | NA | CASSLQYSNQPQHF | TGTGCCAGCAGCTTGCAGTATAGCAATCAGCCCCAGCATTTT
TRBJ2-7 | TRBV4-1 | NA | NA | CASSQEERETYEQYF | TGCGCCAGCAGCCAAGAGGAACGGGAAACCTACGAGCAGTACTTC
TRBJ2-1 | TRBV29-1 | NA | many | CSVVGDNEQFF | TGCAGCGTTGTGGGAGACAATGAGCAGTTCTTC
TRBJ1-1 | TRBV13 | TRBD1 | NA | CASSSRDRRTTEAFF | TGTGCCAGCAGCTCCCGGGACAGGAGGACCACTGAAGCTTTCTTT
TRBJ2-7 | TRBV5-1 | TRBD1 | NA | CASSPNPGTGGYEQYF | TGCGCCAGCAGCCCAAATCCCGGGACAGGGGGCTACGAGCAGTACTTC
TRBJ1-3 | TRBV4-1 | NA | NA | CASTPGSPGTIYF | TGCGCCAGTACCCCAGGGTCCCCCGGCACCATATATTTT
TRBJ1-4 | TRBV3-1/TRBV3-2 | NA | NA | CASSQAVREGQEKLFF | TGTGCCAGCAGCCAAGCGGTCCGGGAGGGGCAAGAAAAACTGTTTTTT
TRBJ1-2 | TRBV5-1 | TRBD1 | NA | CASSLDRDLGYTF | TGCGCCAGCAGCCTCGACAGGGACTTGGGCTACACCTTC
TRBJ1-5 | TRBV5-1 | TRBD1 | NA | CASSSGTGGFQPQHF | TGCGCCAGCAGCTCCGGGACAGGGGGCTTTCAGCCCCAGCATTTT
TRBJ2-2 | TRBV6-5 | NA | NA | CASRRGGDTGELFF | TGTGCCAGCAGGAGAGGGGGGGACACCGGGGAGCTGTTTTTT
TRBJ1-1 | TRBV15 | NA | NA | CATSRDRGNTEAFF | TGTGCCACCAGCAGAGATCGGGGGAACACTGAAGCTTTCTTT
TRBJ2-3 | TRBV27 | NA | NA | CASRSSLTDTQYF | TGTGCCAGCAGGTCCTCCCTCACAGATACGCAGTATTTT
TRBJ2-1 | TRBV19 | TRBD2 | NA | CASTSGRIDEQFF | TGTGCCAGTACTAGCGGGAGAATCGATGAGCAGTTCTTC
TRBJ1-2 | TRBV5-1 | NA | few | CASSSDTSDYGYTF | TGCGCCAGCAGCTCTGACACCTCGGACTATGGCTACACCTTC
TRBJ2-7 | TRBV10-3 | TRBD2 | NA | CASGLAGASGSSYEQYF | TGTGCCAGCGGACTAGCGGGAGCGTCAGGGAGCTCCTACGAGCAGTACTTC
TRBJ2-3 | TRBV27 | TRBD1 | NA | CASSFPGQGRGQYF | TGTGCCAGCAGTTTCCCGGGACAGGGTAGAGGGCAGTATTTT
TRBJ1-2 | TRBV5-1 | NA | NA | CASSLDVEIYGYTF | TGCGCCAGCAGCTTGGACGTGGAGATCTATGGCTACACCTTC
TRBJ2-2 | TRBV9 | TRBD1 | once | CASSVGQGITGELFF | TGTGCCAGCAGCGTTGGACAGGGGATTACCGGGGAGCTGTTTTTT
TRBJ1-4 | TRBV7-9 | NA | NA | CASSLVALNEKLFF | TGTGCCAGCAGCTTAGTGGCCCTTAATGAAAAACTGTTTTTT
TRBJ1-3 | TRBV5-6 | NA | NA | CASSYLDRDGGGNTIYF | TGTGCCAGCAGCTACTTAGACCGGGACGGGGGAGGAAACACCATATATTTT
TRBJ1-5 | TRBV6-5 | NA | NA | CASRRQPYSNQPQHF | TGTGCCAGCAGACGACAGCCATATAGCAATCAGCCCCAGCATTTT
TRBJ1-2 | TRBV19 | TRBD1 | NA | CASSTPSLSGQSYGYTF | TGTGCCAGTAGTACCCCTTCTTTATCGGGACAGAGCTATGGCTACACCTTC
TRBJ2-3 | TRBV13 | TRBD2 | few | CASSSSGLGTDTQYF | TGTGCCAGCAGCTCTAGCGGATTGGGCACAGATACGCAGTATTTT
TRBJ1-5 | TRBV5-5 | NA | NA | CASSRTGNPPQHF | TGTGCCAGCAGCAGAACAGGGAATCCGCCCCAGCATTTT
TRBJ1-1 | TRBV27 | NA | once | CASSPSGNTEAFF | TGTGCCAGCAGCCCATCGGGGAACACTGAAGCTTTCTTT
TRBJ2-1 | TRBV28 | NA | NA | CASTLGGRGNEQFF | TGTGCCAGCACCCTTGGGGGCAGGGGAAATGAGCAGTTCTTC
TRBJ2-7 | TRBV27 | TRBD2 | NA | CASSLGLGSYEQYF | TGTGCCAGCAGTTTAGGACTAGGCTCCTACGAGCAGTACTTC
TRBJ1-2 | TRBV5-1 | NA | NA | CASSPGSTRYGYTF | TGCGCCAGCAGCCCAGGTAGTACTCGTTATGGCTACACCTTC
TRBJ2-3 | TRBV6-5 | NA | NA | CATVDGTDTQYF | TGTGCCACCGTAGATGGCACAGATACGCAGTATTTT
TRBJ1-4 | TRBV12-3/TRBV12-4 | NA | few | CASSAGGREKLFF | TGTGCCAGCAGTGCAGGAGGGCGAGAAAAACTGTTTTTT
TRBJ1-2 | TRBV2 | NA | NA | CASSQGEFNYGYTF | TGTGCCAGCAGCCAAGGGGAATTTAACTATGGCTACACCTTC
TRBJ1-1 | TRBV30 | NA | NA | CAWSVGLNTEAFF | TGTGCCTGGAGTGTGGGGCTGAACACTGAAGCTTTCTTT
TRBJ2-5 | TRBV5-6 | NA | NA | CASSLLGGETQYF | TGTGCCAGCAGCTTGCTTGGGGGCGAGACCCAGTACTTC
TRBJ1-1 | TRBV25-1 | TRBD1 | NA | CASGSGQWNTEAFF | TGTGCCAGCGGATCGGGACAGTGGAACACTGAAGCTTTCTTT
TRBJ1-5 | TRBV2 | TRBD1 | NA | CASMGTGGSQPQHF | TGTGCCAGCATGGGGACAGGGGGTAGTCAGCCCCAGCATTTT